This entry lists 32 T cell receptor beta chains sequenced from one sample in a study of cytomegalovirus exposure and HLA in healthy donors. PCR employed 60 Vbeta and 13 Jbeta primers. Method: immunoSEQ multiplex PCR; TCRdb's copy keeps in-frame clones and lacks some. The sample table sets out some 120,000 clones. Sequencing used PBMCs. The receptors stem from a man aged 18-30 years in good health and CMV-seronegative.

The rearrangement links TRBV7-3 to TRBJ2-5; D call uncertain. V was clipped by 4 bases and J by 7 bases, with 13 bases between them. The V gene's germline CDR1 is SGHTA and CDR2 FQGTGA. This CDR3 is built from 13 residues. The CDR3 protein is CASSSDIGVTQYF. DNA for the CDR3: TGTGCCAGCAGCTCAGACATCGGTGTGACCCAGTACTTC.

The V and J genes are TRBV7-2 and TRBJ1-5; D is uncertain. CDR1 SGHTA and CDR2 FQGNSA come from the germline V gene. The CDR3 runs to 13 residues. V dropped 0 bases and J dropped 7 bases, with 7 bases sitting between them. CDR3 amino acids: CASSLALLQPQHF. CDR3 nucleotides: TGTGCCAGCAGCTTAGCGTTATTACAGCCCCAGCATTTT. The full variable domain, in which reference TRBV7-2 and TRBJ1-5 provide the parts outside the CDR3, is GAGVSQSPSNKVTEKGKDVELRCDPISGHTALYWYRQSLGQGLEFLIYFQGNSAPDKSGLPSDRFSAERTGGSVSTLTIQRTQQEDSAVYLCASSLALLQPQHFGDGTRLSIL.

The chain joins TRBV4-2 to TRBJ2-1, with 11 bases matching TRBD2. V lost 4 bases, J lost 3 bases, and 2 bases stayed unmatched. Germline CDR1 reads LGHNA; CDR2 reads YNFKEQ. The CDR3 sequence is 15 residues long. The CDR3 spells CASSPGLADYNEQFF. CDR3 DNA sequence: TGTGCCAGCAGCCCGGGACTAGCGGACTACAATGAGCAGTTCTTC.

CDR3 sequence: CASSPSTGGATGELFF. The CDR3 DNA sequence: TGTGCCAGCTCACCATCCACAGGGGGCGCGACCGGGGAGCTGTTTTTT. The rearrangement joins TRBV18 to TRBJ2-2; 9 bases are shared with TRBD1. Germline lookup yields CDR1 KGHSH and CDR2 LQKENI. This CDR3 comprises 16 residues. Trimming at V came to 2 bases and at J to 5 bases, leaving 6 bases not matched to a gene.

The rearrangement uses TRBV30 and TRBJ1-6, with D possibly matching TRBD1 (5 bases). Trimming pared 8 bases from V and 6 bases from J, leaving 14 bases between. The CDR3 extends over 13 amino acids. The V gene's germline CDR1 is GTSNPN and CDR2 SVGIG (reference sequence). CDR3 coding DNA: TGTGCCCGGGCCGACAGAGTTAATTCACCCCTCCACTTT. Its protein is CARADRVNSPLHF.

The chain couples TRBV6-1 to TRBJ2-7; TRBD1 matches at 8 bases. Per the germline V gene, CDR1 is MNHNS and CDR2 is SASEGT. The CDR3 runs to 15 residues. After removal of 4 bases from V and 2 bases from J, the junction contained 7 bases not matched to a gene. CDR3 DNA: TGTGCCAGCAGTGCACGAGGACAGGGTACCTACGAGCAGTACTTC. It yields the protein CASSARGQGTYEQYF.

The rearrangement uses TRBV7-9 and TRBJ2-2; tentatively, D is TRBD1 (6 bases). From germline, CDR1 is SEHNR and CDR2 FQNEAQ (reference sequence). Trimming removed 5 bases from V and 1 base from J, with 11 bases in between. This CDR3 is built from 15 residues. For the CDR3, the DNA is TGTGCCAGCAGCCCAAGGACAGTGAACACCGGGGAGCTGTTTTTT. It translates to CASSPRTVNTGELFF.

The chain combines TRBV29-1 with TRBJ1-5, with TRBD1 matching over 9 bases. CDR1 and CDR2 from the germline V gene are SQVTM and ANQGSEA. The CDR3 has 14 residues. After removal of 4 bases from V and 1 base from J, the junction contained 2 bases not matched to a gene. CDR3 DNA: TGCAGCGTTGGGACAGGGGAAAGCAATCAGCCCCAGCATTTT. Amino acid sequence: CSVGTGESNQPQHF.

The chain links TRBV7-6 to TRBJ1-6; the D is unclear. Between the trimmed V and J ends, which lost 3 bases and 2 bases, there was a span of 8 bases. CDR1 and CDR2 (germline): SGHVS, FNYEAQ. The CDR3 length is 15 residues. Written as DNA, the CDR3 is TGTGCCAGCAGCTTCCGGGTCACCTATAATTCACCCCTCCACTTT. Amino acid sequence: CASSFRVTYNSPLHF. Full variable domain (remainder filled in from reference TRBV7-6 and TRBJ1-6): GAGVSQSPRYKVTKRGQDVALRCDPISGHVSLYWYRQALGQGPEFLTYFNYEAQQDKSGLPNDRFSAERPEGSISTLTIQRTEQRDSAMYRCASSFRVTYNSPLHFGNGTRLTVT.

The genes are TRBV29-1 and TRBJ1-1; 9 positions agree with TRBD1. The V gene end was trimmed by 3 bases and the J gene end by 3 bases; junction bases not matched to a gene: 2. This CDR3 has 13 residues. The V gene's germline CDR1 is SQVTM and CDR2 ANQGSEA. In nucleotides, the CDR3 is TGCAGCGTTGACCGGACAGGGGACACTGAAGCTTTCTTT. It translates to CSVDRTGDTEAFF.

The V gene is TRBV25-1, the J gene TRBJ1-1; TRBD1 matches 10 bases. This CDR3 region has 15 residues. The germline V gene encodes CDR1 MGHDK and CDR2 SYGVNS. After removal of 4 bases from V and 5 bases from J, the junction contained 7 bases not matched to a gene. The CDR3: CASSATGTGDTEAFF. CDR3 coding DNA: TGTGCCAGCAGTGCCACTGGGACAGGGGATACTGAAGCTTTCTTT.

The CDR3 sequence: CASSPLPGGPTDTQYF. The CDR3 DNA reads as TGTGCCAGCTCACCACTCCCGGGGGGCCCCACAGATACGCAGTATTTT. This chain uses TRBV18 with TRBJ2-3, with D perhaps TRBD2 (7 bases). CDR1 is KGHSH, CDR2 LQKENI, per germline. V was clipped by 1 base and J by 2 bases, with 13 bases between them. CDR3 length: 16 residues.

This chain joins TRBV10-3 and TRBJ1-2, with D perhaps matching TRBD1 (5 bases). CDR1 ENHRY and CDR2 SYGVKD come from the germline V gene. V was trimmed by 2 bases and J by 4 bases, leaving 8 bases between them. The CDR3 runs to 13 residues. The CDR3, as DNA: TGTGCCATCAGTGAGGACAGAATCTATGGCTACACCTTC. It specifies CAISEDRIYGYTF.

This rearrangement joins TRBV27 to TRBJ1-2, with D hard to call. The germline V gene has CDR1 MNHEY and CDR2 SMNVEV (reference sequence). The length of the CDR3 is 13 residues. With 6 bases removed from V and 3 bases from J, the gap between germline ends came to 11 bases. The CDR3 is CASRLVTDYGYTF. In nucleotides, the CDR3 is TGTGCCAGCAGACTAGTCACAGACTATGGCTACACCTTC.

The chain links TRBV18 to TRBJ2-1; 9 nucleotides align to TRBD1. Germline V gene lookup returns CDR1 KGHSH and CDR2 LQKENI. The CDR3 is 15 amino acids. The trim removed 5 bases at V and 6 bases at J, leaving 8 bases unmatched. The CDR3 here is CASSSTGGGSNEQFF. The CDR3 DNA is TGTGCCAGCTCATCTACAGGGGGCGGCTCCAATGAGCAGTTCTTC.

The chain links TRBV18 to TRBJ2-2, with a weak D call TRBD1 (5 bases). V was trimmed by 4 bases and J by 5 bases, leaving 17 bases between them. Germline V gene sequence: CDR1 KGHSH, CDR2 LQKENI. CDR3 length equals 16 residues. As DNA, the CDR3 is TGTGCCAGCTCACTAAAAAACACAGGTGAAACCGGGGAGCTGTTTTTT. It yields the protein CASSLKNTGETGELFF.

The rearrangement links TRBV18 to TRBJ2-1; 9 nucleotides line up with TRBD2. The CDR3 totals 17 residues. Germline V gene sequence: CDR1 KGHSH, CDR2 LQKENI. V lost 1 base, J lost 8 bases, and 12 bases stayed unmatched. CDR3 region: CASSPLSGSSTIDEQFF. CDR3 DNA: TGTGCCAGCTCACCACTTAGCGGGAGCTCGACTATCGATGAGCAGTTCTTC.

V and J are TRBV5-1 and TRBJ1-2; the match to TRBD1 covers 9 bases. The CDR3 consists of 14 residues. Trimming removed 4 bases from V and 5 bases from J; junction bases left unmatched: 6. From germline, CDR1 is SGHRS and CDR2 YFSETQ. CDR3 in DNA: TGCGCCAGCAGCGACGGGGACAGGGATTATGGCTACACCTTC. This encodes CASSDGDRDYGYTF.

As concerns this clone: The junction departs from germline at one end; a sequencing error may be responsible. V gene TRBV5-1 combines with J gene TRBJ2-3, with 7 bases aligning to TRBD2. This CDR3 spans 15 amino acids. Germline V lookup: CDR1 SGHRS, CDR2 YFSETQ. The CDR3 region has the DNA TGCGCCAGCTGCTTGCCTAGCGGTCCCACAGATACGCAGTATTTT. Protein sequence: CASCLPSGPTDTQYF. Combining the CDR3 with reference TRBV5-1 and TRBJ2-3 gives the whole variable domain KAGVTQTPRYLIKTRGQQVTLSCSPISGHRSVSWYQQTPGQGLQFLFEYFSETQRNKGNFPGRFSGRQFSNSRSEMNVSTLELGDSALYLCASCLPSGPTDTQYFGPGTRLTVL.

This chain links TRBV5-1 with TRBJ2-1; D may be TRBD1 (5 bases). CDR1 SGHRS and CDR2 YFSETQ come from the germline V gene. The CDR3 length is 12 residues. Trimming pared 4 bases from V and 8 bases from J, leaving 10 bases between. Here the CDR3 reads CASSPQGHEQFF. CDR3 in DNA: TGCGCCAGCAGCCCGCAGGGCCATGAGCAGTTCTTC.

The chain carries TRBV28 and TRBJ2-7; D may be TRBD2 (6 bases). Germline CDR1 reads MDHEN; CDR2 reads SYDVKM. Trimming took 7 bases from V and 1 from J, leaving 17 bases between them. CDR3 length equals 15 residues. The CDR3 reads CASTGGPGVSYEQYF. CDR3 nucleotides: TGTGCCAGCACCGGAGGACCGGGAGTATCCTACGAGCAGTACTTC.

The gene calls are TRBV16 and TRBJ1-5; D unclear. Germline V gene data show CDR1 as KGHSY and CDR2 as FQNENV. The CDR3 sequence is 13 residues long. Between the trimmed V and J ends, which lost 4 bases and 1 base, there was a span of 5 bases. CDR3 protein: CASSPLSNQPQHF. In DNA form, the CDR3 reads TGTGCCAGCAGCCCTCTGAGCAATCAGCCCCAGCATTTT.

For the CDR3, the DNA is TGTGCCATCAGTGAATTGGGGCAGGCCTATAGCAATCAGCCCCAGCATTTT. Translating it yields CAISELGQAYSNQPQHF. The chain couples TRBV10-3 to TRBJ1-5, with D maybe TRBD1 (5 bases). CDR1 is ENHRY, CDR2 SYGVKD, per germline. The CDR3 runs to 17 residues. The V gene lost 3 bases and the J gene lost 0 bases, with 15 bases spanning the gap.

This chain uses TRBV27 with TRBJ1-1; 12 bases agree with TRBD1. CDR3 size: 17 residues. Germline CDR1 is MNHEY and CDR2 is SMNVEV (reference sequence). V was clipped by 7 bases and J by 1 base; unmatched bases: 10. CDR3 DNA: TGTGCCAGCAATTTTTATCCGGGACAGGGGGCGAACACTGAAGCTTTCTTT. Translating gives CASNFYPGQGANTEAFF.

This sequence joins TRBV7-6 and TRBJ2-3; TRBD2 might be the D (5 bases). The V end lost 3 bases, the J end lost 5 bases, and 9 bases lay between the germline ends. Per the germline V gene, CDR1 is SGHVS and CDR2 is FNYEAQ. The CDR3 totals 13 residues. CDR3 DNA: TGTGCCAGCAGCTTGACCCGGGGAGATACGCAGTATTTT. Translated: CASSLTRGDTQYF. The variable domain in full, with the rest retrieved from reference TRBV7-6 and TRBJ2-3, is GAGVSQSPRYKVTKRGQDVALRCDPISGHVSLYWYRQALGQGPEFLTYFNYEAQQDKSGLPNDRFSAERPEGSISTLTIQRTEQRDSAMYRCASSLTRGDTQYFGPGTRLTVL.

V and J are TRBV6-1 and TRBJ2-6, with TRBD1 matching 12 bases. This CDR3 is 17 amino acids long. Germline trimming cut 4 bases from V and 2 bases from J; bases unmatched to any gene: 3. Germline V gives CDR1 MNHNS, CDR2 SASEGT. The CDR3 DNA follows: TGTGCCAGCAGTGGGGGACAGGGGGCGGCTGGGGCCAACGTCCTGACTTTC. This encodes CASSGGQGAAGANVLTF.

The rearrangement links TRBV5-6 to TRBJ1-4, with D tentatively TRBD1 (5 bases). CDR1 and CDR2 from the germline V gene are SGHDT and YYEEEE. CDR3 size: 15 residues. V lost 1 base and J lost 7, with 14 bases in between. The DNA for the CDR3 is TGTGCCAGCAGCTTGATAGCGGGACTCGCTGAAAAACTGTTTTTT. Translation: CASSLIAGLAEKLFF. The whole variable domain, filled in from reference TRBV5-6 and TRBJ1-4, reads DAGVTQSPTHLIKTRGQQVTLRCSPKSGHDTVSWYQQALGQGPQFIFQYYEEEERQRGNFPDRFSGHQFPNYSSELNVNALLLGDSALYLCASSLIAGLAEKLFFGSGTQLSVL.

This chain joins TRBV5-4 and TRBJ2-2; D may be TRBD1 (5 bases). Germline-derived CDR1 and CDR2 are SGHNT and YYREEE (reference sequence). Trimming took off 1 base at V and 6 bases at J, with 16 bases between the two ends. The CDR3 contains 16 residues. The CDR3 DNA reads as TGTGCCAGCAGCTTGTCCTTAGGGGCGGTTGCCGGGGAGCTGTTTTTT. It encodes CASSLSLGAVAGELFF. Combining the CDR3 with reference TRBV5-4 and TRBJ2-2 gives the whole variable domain ETGVTQSPTHLIKTRGQQVTLRCSSQSGHNTVSWYQQALGQGPQFIFQYYREEENGRGNFPPRFSGLQFPNYSSELNVNALELDDSALYLCASSLSLGAVAGELFFGEGSRLTVL.

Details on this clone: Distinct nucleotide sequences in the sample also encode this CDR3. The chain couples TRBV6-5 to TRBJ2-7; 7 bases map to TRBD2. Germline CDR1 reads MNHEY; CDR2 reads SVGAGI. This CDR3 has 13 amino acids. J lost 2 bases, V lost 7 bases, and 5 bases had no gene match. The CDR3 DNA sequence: TGTGCCAGCACAGAGCGGGGAACCTACGAGCAGTACTTC. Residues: CASTERGTYEQYF.

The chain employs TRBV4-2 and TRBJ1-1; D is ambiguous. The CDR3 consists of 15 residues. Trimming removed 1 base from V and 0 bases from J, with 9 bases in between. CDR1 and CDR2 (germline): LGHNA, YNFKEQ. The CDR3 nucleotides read TGTGCCAGCAGCCAAGTTGCCGACTTGAACACTGAAGCTTTCTTT. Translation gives CASSQVADLNTEAFF.

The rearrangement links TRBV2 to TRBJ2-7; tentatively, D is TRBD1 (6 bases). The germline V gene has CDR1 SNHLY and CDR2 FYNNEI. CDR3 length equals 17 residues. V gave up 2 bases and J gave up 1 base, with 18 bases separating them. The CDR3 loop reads CASSEPTQGRGSYEQYF. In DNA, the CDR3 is TGTGCCAGCAGTGAACCGACACAGGGACGAGGGTCCTACGAGCAGTACTTC.

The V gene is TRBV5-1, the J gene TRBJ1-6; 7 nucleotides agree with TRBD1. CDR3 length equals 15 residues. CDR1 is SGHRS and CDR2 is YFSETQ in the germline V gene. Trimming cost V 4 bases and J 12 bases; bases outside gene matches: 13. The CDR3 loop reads CASSLTGTAEEPLHF. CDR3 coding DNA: TGCGCCAGCAGCCTGACTGGGACAGCCGAAGAACCCCTCCACTTT. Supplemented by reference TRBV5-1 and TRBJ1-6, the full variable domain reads KAGVTQTPRYLIKTRGQQVTLSCSPISGHRSVSWYQQTPGQGLQFLFEYFSETQRNKGNFPGRFSGRQFSNSRSEMNVSTLELGDSALYLCASSLTGTAEEPLHFGNGTRLTVT.